The 9 T cell receptor beta chains given below trace back to one sample, sequenced in a study of beta chain features in type 1 diabetes. Expressed TCRB transcripts got sequenced, as all isolated RNA was reverse transcribed. This table comes from immunoSEQ multiplex PCR, and its TCRdb copy is limited to in-frame clones, with some not included. The data hold 330,000 or so clones, with about 15% observed a single time. The sample consisted of central memory CD4+ T cells from blood. Receptor source: a man aged 25 to 45 in good health.

This clone was observed a few times. The V and J genes are TRBV14 and TRBJ2-2; D is unclear. Germline CDR1 SGHDN, CDR2 FVKESK. The ends were cut back, 2 bases at V and 7 bases at J, with 8 bases in the middle. The CDR3 contains 13 residues. CDR3 bases: TGTGCCAGCAGCCAAAACCTCGGCGGGGAGCTGTTTTTT. Encoded protein: CASSQNLGGELFF.

This chain uses TRBV7-9 with TRBJ2-3, with D tentatively TRBD1 or TRBD2 (5 bases each). Germline-derived CDR1 and CDR2 are SEHNR and FQNEAQ (reference sequence). This CDR3 spans 14 amino acids. V was shortened by 3 bases and J by 0 bases, with 7 bases between the two germline ends. CDR3 sequence reads: CASSFGASTDTQYF. CDR3 sequence (DNA): TGTGCCAGCAGCTTCGGGGCCAGCACAGATACGCAGTATTTT.

This clone has a handful of counts. The chain has TRBV4-3 and TRBJ2-1; D may be TRBD2 (6 bases). CDR3 length: 14 amino acids. Germline V gene lookup returns CDR1 LGHNA and CDR2 YSLEER. V gave up 4 bases and J gave up 12 bases, with 19 bases separating them. CDR3 sequence: CASSLEGGRDPQFF. Written as DNA, the CDR3 is TGCGCCAGCAGCCTGGAGGGAGGACGCGATCCGCAGTTCTTC.

The sample holds a few counts of this clone. The CDR3 region has the DNA TGTGCCAGCTCACCACCGGCAGCGGGAGTGAATGAGCAGTTCTTC. This sequence encodes CASSPPAAGVNEQFF. The V gene is TRBV18, the J gene TRBJ2-1; 8 bases line up with TRBD2. The J segment lost 7 bases and the V segment lost 0 bases, leaving 5 bases of the junction unmatched. The CDR3 spans 15 residues. The germline CDR1 and CDR2 sequences are KGHSH and LQKENI.

This clone was detected a few times. V is TRBV29-1 and J is TRBJ2-5, with D hard to call. In germline, CDR1 is SQVTM, CDR2 ANQGSEA. V gave up 4 bases and J gave up 7 bases, with 13 bases separating them. This CDR3 is built from 12 residues. Here the CDR3 reads CSVVVRRGTQYF. The CDR3 DNA reads TGCAGCGTTGTTGTCCGTCGAGGGACCCAGTACTTC.

This clone appeared a few times. CDR3 sequence: CASSLYAAGYTNEQFF. The CDR3 nucleotides read TGTGCCAGCAGCTTATATGCAGCGGGTTATACAAATGAGCAGTTCTTC. This chain connects TRBV7-6 to TRBJ2-1, with D perhaps TRBD2 (6 bases). The CDR3 loop spans 16 amino acids. Trimming cost V 2 bases and J 7 bases, with 18 bases left between them. Germline loops: CDR1 SGHVS, CDR2 FNYEAQ. The full variable domain, its missing parts supplied by reference TRBV7-6 and TRBJ2-1, is GAGVSQSPRYKVTKRGQDVALRCDPISGHVSLYWYRQALGQGPEFLTYFNYEAQQDKSGLPNDRFSAERPEGSISTLTIQRTEQRDSAMYRCASSLYAAGYTNEQFFGPGTRLTVL.

The chain has TRBV5-6 and TRBJ2-5; a weak D match, TRBD1 (5 bases). Trimming took 1 base from V and 5 from J, leaving 12 bases between them. The germline gives CDR1 SGHDT, CDR2 YYEEEE. The CDR3 spans 14 residues. The CDR3 coding sequence is TGTGCCAGCAGCTTGCGCCTAGGGGTGGAGACCCAGTACTTC. Its translation: CASSLRLGVETQYF.

This clone turned up a few times. DNA of the CDR3: TGTGCCAGCAGCAAAGGGGGACCCAATGAGCAGTTCTTC. Amino acids: CASSKGGPNEQFF. The genes are TRBV21-1 and TRBJ2-1. TRBV21-1 is a pseudogene. This CDR3 has 13 residues.

The chain recombines TRBV6-1 with TRBJ1-1; D may be TRBD1 (5 bases). The V end was cut by 7 bases, the J end by 4 bases, with 16 bases between. Germline V gene sequence: CDR1 MNHNS, CDR2 SASEGT. CDR3 length: 14 amino acids. The CDR3 loop reads CASTAGSLGTEAFF. CDR3 in DNA: TGTGCCAGCACGGCAGGGAGCTTGGGCACTGAAGCTTTCTTT.